A selection of T cell receptor beta chains follows, all from one sample in a study of T cells in tumors after PD-1 blockade. Sequencing was performed with immunoSEQ multiplex PCR; in TCRdb, only in-frame clones are kept and a portion is missing. The sample has 13,000 to 15,000 clones, over 75% seen once. The sample in question was PBMCs, obtained after anti-PD-1 treatment. The receptors stem from a human donor with basal cell carcinoma. CDR3s include the opening cysteine and the closing phenylalanine or tryptophan. The order of the fields is J gene, D gene, V gene, CDR3 DNA, CDR3 protein. A D gene is named only where the DNA matches it firmly.

j_call: TRBJ2-1; d_call: TRBD2; v_call: TRBV5-1; cdr3_nt: TGCGCCAGCAGCTTGGTCGGGGGGGCCCGGCATGAGCAGTTCTTC; cdr3_aa: CASSLVGGARHEQFF
j_call: TRBJ1-6; d_call: NA; v_call: TRBV2; cdr3_nt: TGTGCCAGCAGTGAAGTCGGCAGTAAAAACAATTCACCCCTCCACTTT; cdr3_aa: CASSEVGSKNNSPLHF
j_call: TRBJ2-3; d_call: NA; v_call: TRBV10-3; cdr3_nt: TGTGCCATCAGTACCGAGCGAGATACGCAGTATTTT; cdr3_aa: CAISTERDTQYF
j_call: TRBJ2-3; d_call: TRBD2; v_call: TRBV29-1; cdr3_nt: TGCAGCGTCTCTCGGGCTAGCGGGGCCACAGATACGCAGTATTTT; cdr3_aa: CSVSRASGATDTQYF
j_call: TRBJ2-3; d_call: NA; v_call: TRBV5-4; cdr3_nt: TGTGCCAGCAGCTTGGGTAGGATAACTAGCACAGATACGCAGTATTTT; cdr3_aa: CASSLGRITSTDTQYF
j_call: TRBJ2-3; d_call: NA; v_call: TRBV5-5; cdr3_nt: TGTGCCAGCAGCTTGTTGGCTAGCTCCACAGATACGCAGTATTTT; cdr3_aa: CASSLLASSTDTQYF
j_call: TRBJ2-1; d_call: NA; v_call: TRBV7-2; cdr3_nt: TGTGCCAGCAGCTTAGAGGGAGTCGGGGAGCAGTTCTTC; cdr3_aa: CASSLEGVGEQFF
j_call: TRBJ2-4; d_call: NA; v_call: TRBV9; cdr3_nt: TGTGCCAGCAGCGCGGACAGCAAAAACATTCAGTACTTC; cdr3_aa: CASSADSKNIQYF
j_call: TRBJ2-1; d_call: NA; v_call: TRBV25-1; cdr3_nt: TGTGCCAGCAGTGTAGTGGCCAGCCTCTCCTACAATGAGCAGTTCTTC; cdr3_aa: CASSVVASLSYNEQFF
j_call: TRBJ1-2; d_call: NA; v_call: TRBV6-5; cdr3_nt: TGTGCCAGCAGTTACTTGGGGTACAGGGACCGCTATGGCTACACCTTC; cdr3_aa: CASSYLGYRDRYGYTF
j_call: TRBJ1-1; d_call: NA; v_call: TRBV18; cdr3_nt: TGTGCCAGCTCACCAGAGCAGGGAGAGACCACTGAAGCTTTCTTT; cdr3_aa: CASSPEQGETTEAFF
j_call: TRBJ2-7; d_call: NA; v_call: TRBV29-1; cdr3_nt: TGCAGCGTTGAGGGGGCAACCTACGAGCAGTACTTC; cdr3_aa: CSVEGATYEQYF
j_call: TRBJ2-6; d_call: TRBD1; v_call: TRBV19; cdr3_nt: TGTGCCAGTAGTGTCCAGGGGGCATCTGGGGCCAACGTCCTGACTTTC; cdr3_aa: CASSVQGASGANVLTF
j_call: TRBJ2-5; d_call: NA; v_call: TRBV6-2/TRBV6-3; cdr3_nt: TGTGCCAGCAGTCGGGGTCCCCAAGAGACCCAGTACTTC; cdr3_aa: CASSRGPQETQYF
j_call: TRBJ2-5; d_call: NA; v_call: TRBV3-1/TRBV3-2; cdr3_nt: TGTGCCAGCAGCCAAGATACTGGGGGACAGACCCAGTACTTC; cdr3_aa: CASSQDTGGQTQYF
j_call: TRBJ1-2; d_call: NA; v_call: TRBV2; cdr3_nt: TGTGCCAGCAGTGAAAACCCCGGGGTTCGGGGCTACACCTTC; cdr3_aa: CASSENPGVRGYTF
j_call: TRBJ1-4; d_call: NA; v_call: TRBV19; cdr3_nt: TGTGCCAGTAGTATGGAATCCCCAGATGAAAAACTGTTTTTT; cdr3_aa: CASSMESPDEKLFF
j_call: TRBJ2-7; d_call: TRBD1; v_call: TRBV4-3; cdr3_nt: TGCGCCAGCAGCCAAGCTACAGGGGGAACCTACGAGCAGTACTTC; cdr3_aa: CASSQATGGTYEQYF
j_call: TRBJ2-2; d_call: TRBD1; v_call: TRBV6-4; cdr3_nt: TGTGCCAGCAGTGACAAGGGGGCAGACACCGGGGAGCTGTTTTTT; cdr3_aa: CASSDKGADTGELFF
j_call: TRBJ1-2; d_call: NA; v_call: TRBV5-1; cdr3_nt: TGCGCCAGCAGCCCGCAGGTCAGAAGTGGGGGCTACACCTTC; cdr3_aa: CASSPQVRSGGYTF
j_call: TRBJ2-5; d_call: TRBD2; v_call: TRBV5-1; cdr3_nt: TGCGCCAGCAGCTGGACTAGCGGCCAAGAGACCCAGTACTTC; cdr3_aa: CASSWTSGQETQYF
j_call: TRBJ2-1; d_call: NA; v_call: TRBV4-3; cdr3_nt: TGCGCCAGCAGCCAAGCCCAGGTGTACAATGAGCAGTTCTTC; cdr3_aa: CASSQAQVYNEQFF
j_call: TRBJ2-5; d_call: NA; v_call: TRBV12-3/TRBV12-4; cdr3_nt: TGTGCCAGCAGGCTCGGAGGGCAAGAGACCCAGTACTTC; cdr3_aa: CASRLGGQETQYF
j_call: TRBJ1-2; d_call: TRBD1; v_call: TRBV6-2/TRBV6-3; cdr3_nt: TGTGCCAGCAGTACCCGCGAGGGACAGGGAACGGGATGGGACTACACCTTC; cdr3_aa: CASSTREGQGTGWDYTF
j_call: TRBJ2-1; d_call: NA; v_call: TRBV5-1; cdr3_nt: TGCGCCAGCAGCTTGGATCCGGGGGTGAGGAATGAGCAGTTCTTC; cdr3_aa: CASSLDPGVRNEQFF
j_call: TRBJ1-1; d_call: TRBD1; v_call: TRBV4-3; cdr3_nt: TGCGCCAGCAGCCAAGAAGCAGGGGGCATGACTGAAGCTTTCTTT; cdr3_aa: CASSQEAGGMTEAFF
j_call: TRBJ1-5; d_call: NA; v_call: TRBV4-1; cdr3_nt: TGCGCCAGCAGCCAAGAACCGAGTTATAGCAATCAGCCCCAGCATTTT; cdr3_aa: CASSQEPSYSNQPQHF